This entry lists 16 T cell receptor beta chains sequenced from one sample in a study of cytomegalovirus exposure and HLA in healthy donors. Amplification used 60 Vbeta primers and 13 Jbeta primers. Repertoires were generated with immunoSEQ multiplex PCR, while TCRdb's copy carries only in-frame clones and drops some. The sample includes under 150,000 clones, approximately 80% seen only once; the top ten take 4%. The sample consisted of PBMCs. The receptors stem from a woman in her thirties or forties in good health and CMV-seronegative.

This chain's CDR3 is CASSLGLAGRTGELFF. The CDR3 DNA reads as TGTGCCAGCAGCTTAGGGCTAGCGGGAAGAACCGGGGAGCTGTTTTTT. The rearrangement links TRBV11-1 to TRBJ2-2, with 9 bases that match TRBD2. J gave up 5 bases and V 1 base, and 5 bases lay outside the gene matches. The germline V gene has CDR1 SGHAT and CDR2 FQDESV (reference sequence). CDR3 length: 16 amino acids.

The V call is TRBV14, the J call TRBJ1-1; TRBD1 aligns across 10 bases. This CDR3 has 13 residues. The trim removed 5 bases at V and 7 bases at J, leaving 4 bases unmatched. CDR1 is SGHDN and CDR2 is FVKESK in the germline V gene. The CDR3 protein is CASSTTGGGEAFF. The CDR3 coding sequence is TGTGCCAGCAGCACGACAGGGGGCGGTGAAGCTTTCTTT.

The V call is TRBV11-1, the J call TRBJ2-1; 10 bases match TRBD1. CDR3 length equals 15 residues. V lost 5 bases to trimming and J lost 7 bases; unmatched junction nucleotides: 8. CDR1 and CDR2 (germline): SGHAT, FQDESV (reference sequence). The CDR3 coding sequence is TGTGCCAGCAGCCCGCAATTGGACAGGGGGAATGAGCAGTTCTTC. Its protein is CASSPQLDRGNEQFF.

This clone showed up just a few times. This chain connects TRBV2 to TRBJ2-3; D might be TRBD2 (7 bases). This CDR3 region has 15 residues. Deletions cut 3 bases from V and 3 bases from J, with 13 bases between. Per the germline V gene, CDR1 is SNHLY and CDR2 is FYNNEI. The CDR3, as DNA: TGTGCCAGCAGTGAGTGGGGGGGCTCAACAGATACGCAGTATTTT. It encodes CASSEWGGSTDTQYF.

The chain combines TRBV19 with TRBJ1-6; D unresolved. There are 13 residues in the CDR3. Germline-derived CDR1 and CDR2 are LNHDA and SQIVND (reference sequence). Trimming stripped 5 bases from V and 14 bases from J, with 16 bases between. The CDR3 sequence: CASSRDSPSALHF. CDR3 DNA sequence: TGTGCCAGTAGTCGGGATTCCCCATCCGCCCTCCACTTT.

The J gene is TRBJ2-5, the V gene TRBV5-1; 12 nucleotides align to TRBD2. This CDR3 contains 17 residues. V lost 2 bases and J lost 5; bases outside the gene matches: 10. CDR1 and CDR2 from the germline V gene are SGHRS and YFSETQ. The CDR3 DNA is TGCGCCAGCAGCTTAGTACAGACTAGCGGGAGCATGGAGACCCAGTACTTC. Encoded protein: CASSLVQTSGSMETQYF.

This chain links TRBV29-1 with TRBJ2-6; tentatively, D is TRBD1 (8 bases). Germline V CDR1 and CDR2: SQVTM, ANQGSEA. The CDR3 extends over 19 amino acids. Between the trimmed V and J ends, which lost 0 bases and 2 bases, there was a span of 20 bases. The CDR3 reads CSVEDHRGGPPTGANVLTF. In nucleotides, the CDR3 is TGCAGCGTTGAAGATCACAGGGGGGGGCCCCCGACTGGGGCCAACGTCCTGACTTTC.

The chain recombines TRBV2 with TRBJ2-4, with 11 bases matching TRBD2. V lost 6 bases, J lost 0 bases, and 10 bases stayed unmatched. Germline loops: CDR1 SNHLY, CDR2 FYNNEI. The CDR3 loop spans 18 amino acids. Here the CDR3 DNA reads TGTGCCAGCAGGGTGACTAGCGGGGCCACCCTAGCCAAAAACATTCAGTACTTC. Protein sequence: CASRVTSGATLAKNIQYF.

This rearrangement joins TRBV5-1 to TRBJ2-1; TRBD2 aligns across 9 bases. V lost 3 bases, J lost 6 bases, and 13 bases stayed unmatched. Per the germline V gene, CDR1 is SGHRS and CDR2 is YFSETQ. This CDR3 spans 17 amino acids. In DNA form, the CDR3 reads TGCGCCAGCAGCTCCATATACTCCGGGACTAGCTCCAATGAGCAGTTCTTC. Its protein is CASSSIYSGTSSNEQFF.

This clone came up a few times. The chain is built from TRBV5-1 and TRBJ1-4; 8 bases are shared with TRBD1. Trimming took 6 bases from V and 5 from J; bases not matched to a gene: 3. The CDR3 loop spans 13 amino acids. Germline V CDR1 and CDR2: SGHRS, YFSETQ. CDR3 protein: CASMRDRNEKLFF. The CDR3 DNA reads TGCGCCAGCATGAGGGACAGGAATGAAAAACTGTTTTTT.

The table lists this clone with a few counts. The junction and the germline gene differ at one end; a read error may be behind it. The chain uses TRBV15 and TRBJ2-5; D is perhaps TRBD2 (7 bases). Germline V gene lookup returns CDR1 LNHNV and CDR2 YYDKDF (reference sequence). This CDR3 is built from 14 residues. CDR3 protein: CATSGTPREESQYF. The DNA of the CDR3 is TGTGCCACAAGCGGGACACCAAGAGAAGAGAGCCAGTACTTC.

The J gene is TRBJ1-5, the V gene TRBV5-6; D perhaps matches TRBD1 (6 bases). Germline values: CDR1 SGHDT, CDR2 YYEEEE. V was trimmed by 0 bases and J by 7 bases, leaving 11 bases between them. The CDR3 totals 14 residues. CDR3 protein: CASSLAQGGQPQHF. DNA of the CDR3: TGTGCCAGCAGCTTGGCACAGGGCGGGCAGCCCCAGCATTTT.

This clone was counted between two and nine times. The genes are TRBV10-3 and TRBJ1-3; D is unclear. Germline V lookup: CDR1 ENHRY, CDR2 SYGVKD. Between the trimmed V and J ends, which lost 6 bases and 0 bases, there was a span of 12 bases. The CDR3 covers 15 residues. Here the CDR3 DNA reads TGTGCCATCAGCAACCAGGTTCACTCTGGAAACACCATATATTTT. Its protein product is CAISNQVHSGNTIYF.

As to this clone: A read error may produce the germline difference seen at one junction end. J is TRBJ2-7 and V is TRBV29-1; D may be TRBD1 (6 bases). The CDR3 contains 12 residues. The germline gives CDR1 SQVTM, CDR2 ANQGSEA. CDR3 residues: CSAEGTSYEQYF. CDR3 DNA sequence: TGCAGCGCTGAAGGGACATCCTACGAGCAGTACTTC.

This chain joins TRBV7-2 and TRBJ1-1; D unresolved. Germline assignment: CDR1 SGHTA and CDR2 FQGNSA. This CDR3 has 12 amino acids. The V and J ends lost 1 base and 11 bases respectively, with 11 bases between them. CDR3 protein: CASSLVGERAFF. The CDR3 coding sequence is TGTGCCAGCAGCTTAGTTGGGGAGAGGGCTTTCTTT.

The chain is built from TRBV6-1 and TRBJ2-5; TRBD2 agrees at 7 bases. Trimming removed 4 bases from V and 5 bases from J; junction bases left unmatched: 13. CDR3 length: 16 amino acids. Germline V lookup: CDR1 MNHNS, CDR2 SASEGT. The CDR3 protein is CASSGKVGGPGETQYF. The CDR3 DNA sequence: TGTGCCAGCAGTGGGAAAGTGGGAGGGCCTGGGGAGACCCAGTACTTC.